Following are 10 T cell receptor beta chains from one sample sequenced in a study of T-cell memory formation after mild COVID-19. TCRdb re-called the 5' RACE reads through MiXCR, storing one row per CDR3 protein. This table holds roughly 620,000 distinct CDR3 sequences, 18% found once. Sequencing used PBMCs or a T cell subset sorted from them (not recorded which). These TCRs come from an adult woman who had mild COVID-19 (a few samples of this study predate the infection). Cell type and time point are not known.

A single count supports this clonotype. V gene TRBV9 combines with J gene TRBJ2-2, with TRBD1 matching 7 bases. With 0 bases clipped from V and 7 bases from J, the junction kept 9 bases outside the gene matches. The CDR3 runs to 16 residues. Germline V CDR1 and CDR2: SGDLS, YYNGEE. CDR3: CASSVDPGGTGGELFF. CDR3 nucleotides: TGTGCCAGCAGCGTAGACCCAGGGGGTACAGGCGGGGAGCTGTTTTTT.

The rearrangement joins TRBV5-1 to TRBJ1-6, with 7 bases identical to TRBD1. This CDR3 has 18 residues. The germline gives CDR1 SGHRS, CDR2 YFSETQ. The V segment lost 0 bases and the J segment 2 bases; nucleotides outside the gene matches: 8. CDR3 sequence reads: CASSLAGRGFTYNSPLHF. CDR3 nucleotide sequence: TGCGCCAGCAGCTTGGCCGGCAGGGGGTTCACCTATAATTCACCCCTCCACTTT.

The rearrangement links TRBV18 to TRBJ2-1; 10 bases agree with TRBD2. The length of the CDR3 is 17 residues. Trimming cost V 4 bases and J 5 bases; bases outside gene matches: 11. The germline V gene encodes CDR1 KGHSH and CDR2 LQKENI. The CDR3 reads CASSRPGLAEEHNEQFF. In DNA form, the CDR3 reads TGTGCCAGCTCACGACCCGGACTAGCGGAGGAACACAATGAGCAGTTCTTC.

The chain joins TRBV20-1 to TRBJ2-5; the match to TRBD1 covers 8 bases. The CDR3 consists of 16 residues. V lost 0 bases, J lost 4 bases, and 10 bases stayed unmatched. From germline, CDR1 is DFQATT and CDR2 SNEGSKA (reference sequence). For the CDR3, the DNA is TGCAGTGCTAGAGACCTTAGGACAGGACAGGGAGAGACCCAGTACTTC. Amino acid sequence: CSARDLRTGQGETQYF.

This rearrangement joins TRBV18 to TRBJ2-7, with D unresolved. The CDR3 extends over 13 amino acids. Germline CDR1 is KGHSH and CDR2 is LQKENI. The ends were cut back, 3 bases at V and 2 bases at J, with 8 bases in the middle. The CDR3 DNA reads TGTGCCAGCTCACCGACACAAACCTACGAGCAGTACTTC. Protein product: CASSPTQTYEQYF.

This clonotype was counted a few times. The CDR3 here is CASSQDSTDAGELFF. As DNA, the CDR3 is TGTGCCAGCAGCCAGGACAGCACGGACGCCGGGGAGCTGTTTTTT. This chain uses TRBV7-9 with TRBJ2-2; D might be TRBD1 (6 bases). Germline V gene sequence: CDR1 SEHNR, CDR2 FQNEAQ (reference sequence). CDR3 size: 15 residues. Deletions cut 5 bases from V and 6 bases from J, with 16 bases between.

This chain connects TRBV12-3 or TRBV12-4 to TRBJ1-2, with TRBD1 matching over 7 bases. This CDR3 region has 13 residues. V trimming: 6 bases; J trimming: 4 bases; junction bases outside the gene matches: 5. CDR3 loop: CASSLTGRYGYTF. The CDR3 nucleotides read TGTGCCAGCAGCTTGACAGGGCGCTATGGCTACACCTTC.

This clonotype showed up just a few times. The chain couples TRBV3-1 to TRBJ1-2; D is possibly TRBD1 (6 bases). Germline lookup yields CDR1 LGHDT and CDR2 YNNKEL (reference sequence). Trimming cost V 2 bases and J 7 bases, with 8 bases left between them. The length of the CDR3 is 12 residues. The CDR3 is CASSQSQGGYTF. Here the CDR3 DNA reads TGTGCCAGCAGCCAATCACAGGGTGGCTACACCTTC.

The V gene is TRBV5-1, the J gene TRBJ1-6, with 7 bases identical to TRBD1. Germline trimming cut 3 bases from V and 10 bases from J; bases unmatched to any gene: 10. Germline CDR1 and CDR2: SGHRS and YFSETQ. The CDR3 has 15 amino acids. This CDR3 is CASSSTGASGSPLHF. The DNA of the CDR3 is TGCGCCAGCAGCTCAACAGGGGCTTCGGGGTCACCCCTCCACTTT.

The chain uses TRBV10-3 and TRBJ1-1; 8 nucleotides align to TRBD1. Germline V lookup: CDR1 ENHRY, CDR2 SYGVKD. The CDR3 consists of 15 residues. V shed 5 bases and J 4 bases; nucleotides not matched to a gene: 9. CDR3 protein: CAISHLLDRGTEAFF. DNA for the CDR3: TGTGCCATCAGTCACCTCCTTGACAGGGGCACTGAAGCTTTCTTT.